This T cell receptor beta chain was sequenced in a study of tumor and adjacent non-tumor tissue in lung cancer. Overall study: Stage I to III disease affected approximately 11 men and several women aged roughly 31 to 76.

Study conclusions and caveats: Top 100 clones took a larger repertoire share in normal lung.

No cell sorting was done before RNA was extracted from the tissue. The normal lung tissue was taken more than 3 cm from the tumor edge. This clonotype came up a few times. Its antigen is still unknown. A much larger clone sits a single nucleotide away, making a read error possible. A modified ARM-PCR protocol with three rounds of nested PCR amplified TCRbeta. Using its own MiXCR run on the multiplex PCR reads, TCRdb lists one record per CDR3 protein. The sample comprises about 100,000 distinct CDR3 sequences, roughly 60% of which are singletons, and approximately 18% rests with the top ten. This TCR was recovered from a young man with non-small cell lung cancer. The sample consisted of distant non-tumor lung tissue.

CDR3 loop: CASTSRDLGYYGYTF. Written as DNA, the CDR3 is TGTGCCAGCACTTCCCGGGACTTGGGGTACTATGGCTACACCTTC. This chain links TRBV12-3 or TRBV12-4 with TRBJ1-2; the D gene is possibly TRBD1 (5 bases). V gave up 7 bases and J gave up 3 bases, with 18 bases separating them. The CDR3 covers 15 residues.